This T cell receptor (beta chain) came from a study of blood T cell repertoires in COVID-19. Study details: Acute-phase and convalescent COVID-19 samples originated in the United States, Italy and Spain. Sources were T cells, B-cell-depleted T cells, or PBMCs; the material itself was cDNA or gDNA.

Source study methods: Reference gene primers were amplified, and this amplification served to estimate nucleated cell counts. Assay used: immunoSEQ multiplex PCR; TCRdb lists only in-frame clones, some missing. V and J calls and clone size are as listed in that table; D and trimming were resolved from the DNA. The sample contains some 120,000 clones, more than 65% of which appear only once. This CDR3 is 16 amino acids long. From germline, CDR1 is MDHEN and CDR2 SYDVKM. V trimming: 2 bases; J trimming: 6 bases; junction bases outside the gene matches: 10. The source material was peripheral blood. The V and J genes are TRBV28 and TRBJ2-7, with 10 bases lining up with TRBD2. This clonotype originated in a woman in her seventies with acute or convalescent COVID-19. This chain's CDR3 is CASSLIASGGFLEQYF. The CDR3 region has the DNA TGTGCCAGCAGTTTAATCGCTAGCGGGGGATTCCTCGAGCAGTACTTC. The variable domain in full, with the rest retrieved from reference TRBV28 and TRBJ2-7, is DVKVTQSSRYLVKRTGEKVFLECVQDMDHENMFWYRQDPGLGLRLIYFSYDVKMKEKGDIPEGYSVSREKKERFSLILESASTNQTSMYLCASSLIASGGFLEQYFGPGTRLTVT.